The 8 T cell receptor beta chains listed next were all sequenced from one sample in a study of T cell responses to AZD1222 COVID-19 vaccine. Data came from immunoSEQ multiplex PCR; TCRdb stores just in-frame clones and leaves some out. The data show some 110,000 clones, around 86% seen once. Material: peripheral blood, obtained 28 days after the second dose of the MenACWY control vaccine. These receptors all stem from an adult who received the MenACWY meningococcal vaccine as a control.

The chain uses TRBV18 and TRBJ2-5; D not certain. V was trimmed by 6 bases and J by 2 bases, leaving 13 bases between them. This CDR3 comprises 14 residues. From germline, CDR1 is KGHSH and CDR2 LQKENI. For the CDR3, the DNA is TGTGCCAGCTCTCGGGCTTCGCCTCAAGAGACCCAGTACTTC. Translating gives CASSRASPQETQYF.

The chain employs TRBV30 and TRBJ1-6; the D is unclear. The CDR3 has 14 amino acids. V was cut by 3 bases and J by 3 bases, with 9 bases left in between. CDR1 is GTSNPN, CDR2 SVGIG, per germline (reference sequence). CDR3 bases: TGTGCCTGGAGCGTAACAGACTATAATTCACCCCTCCACTTT. This codes for CAWSVTDYNSPLHF.

The genes are TRBV29-1 and TRBJ2-3; 9 bases fit TRBD1. Germline CDR1 reads SQVTM; CDR2 reads ANQGSEA. The V and J ends lost 6 bases and 4 bases, in that order; junction bases with no gene match: 2. The CDR3 spans 12 residues. In DNA, the CDR3 is TGCAGCGTGGGGACAGGGTCAGATACGCAGTATTTT. Translating it yields CSVGTGSDTQYF.

Here the CDR3 DNA reads TGTGCCAGCGGTGAACCCGGTAGGGTCTACAATGAGCAGTTCTTC. Residues: CASGEPGRVYNEQFF. This rearrangement joins TRBV3-1 (or the pseudogene TRBV3-2) to TRBJ2-1; D unclear. CDR1 is LGHDT and CDR2 is YNNKEL in the germline V gene (reference sequence). The V gene lost 8 bases and the J gene lost 3 bases, with 17 bases spanning the gap. The CDR3 spans 15 residues.

The chain uses TRBV19 and TRBJ1-5; D is possibly TRBD1 (5 bases). The germline gives CDR1 LNHDA, CDR2 SQIVND (reference sequence). The CDR3 contains 16 residues. V dropped 7 bases and J dropped 0 bases, with 16 bases sitting between them. The CDR3 coding sequence is TGTGCCAGTACCCTCTTCGGGGGGAATAGCAATCAGCCCCAGCATTTT. Encoded protein: CASTLFGGNSNQPQHF.

The chain recombines TRBV6-5 with TRBJ2-5; possibly TRBD2 for D (5 bases). Trimming took off 0 bases at V and 5 bases at J, with 10 bases between the two ends. The CDR3 runs 14 residues. Per the germline V gene, CDR1 is MNHEY and CDR2 is SVGAGI. CDR3 sequence reads: CASSYSRAPETQYF. The DNA for the CDR3 is TGTGCCAGCAGTTACTCGCGGGCCCCCGAGACCCAGTACTTC.

The V call is TRBV10-3, the J call TRBJ1-6; 10 positions agree with TRBD1. Germline CDR1 ENHRY, CDR2 SYGVKD. CDR3 length equals 15 residues. V trimming: 2 bases; J trimming: 7 bases; junction bases outside the gene matches: 2. The CDR3 protein is CAISEGTGVNSPLHF. The CDR3 nucleotides are TGTGCCATCAGTGAGGGGACAGGGGTGAATTCACCCCTCCACTTT.

This chain joins TRBV4-2 and TRBJ1-2; D possibly corresponds to TRBD1 (6 bases). Per the germline V gene, CDR1 is LGHNA and CDR2 is YNFKEQ. V lost 5 bases to trimming and J lost 0 bases, with 10 bases between them. The length of the CDR3 is 14 residues. The CDR3 sequence: CASSATGANYGYTF. CDR3 coding DNA: TGTGCCAGCAGCGCGACAGGAGCTAACTATGGCTACACCTTC.